The 11 T cell receptor beta chains listed next were all sequenced from one sample in a study of shared clonotypes between healthy human individuals. TCRdb's copy holds only in-frame clones and misses some; the assay was immunoSEQ multiplex PCR. The data show approximately 700,000 clones, around 73% seen once. Sample: memory CD4+ T cells sorted from blood. Subset given: CD45RA-negative fraction. These TCRs come from a woman in her 30s in good health.

This chain links TRBV10-3 with TRBJ1-2; 7 bases line up with TRBD1. V lost 6 bases, J lost 2 bases, and 12 bases stayed unmatched. CDR3 length equals 16 residues. Germline assignment: CDR1 ENHRY and CDR2 SYGVKD. The CDR3 bases are TGTGCCATCAGAGACGACCGACAGGGCGGCAACTATGGCTACACCTTC. Protein product: CAIRDDRQGGNYGYTF.

This clone was seen once. The rearrangement joins TRBV12-2 to TRBJ2-7; no check of the table's D call, TRBD2, against the DNA was made. TRBV12-2 is tagged as a pseudogene. The CDR3 sequence is 16 residues long. For the CDR3, the DNA is TGTGCAAGTCGCTCCTGCGGGTGCCGGAGAACCTACGAGCAGTACTTC. Its protein product is CASRSCGCRRTYEQYF.

The V and J genes are TRBV28 and TRBJ2-5, with D unresolved. The CDR3 loop spans 15 amino acids. The germline V gene encodes CDR1 MDHEN and CDR2 SYDVKM. The V end lost 6 bases, the J end lost 2 bases, and 16 bases lay between the germline ends. CDR3: CASSSTQVGQETQYF. The DNA of the CDR3 is TGTGCCAGCAGCTCCACGCAGGTCGGGCAAGAGACCCAGTACTTC.

The rearrangement links TRBV19 to TRBJ1-2; D ambiguous. Trimming took off 5 bases at V and 6 bases at J, with 13 bases between the two ends. From germline, CDR1 is LNHDA and CDR2 SQIVND (reference sequence). The CDR3 extends over 13 amino acids. CDR3: CASSRGVIDGYTF. The CDR3 nucleotides read TGTGCCAGTAGTCGCGGGGTGATCGATGGCTACACCTTC.

This rearrangement joins TRBV7-9 to TRBJ2-2; D remains unclear. CDR1 is SEHNR, CDR2 FQNEAQ, per germline (reference sequence). The CDR3 has 12 residues. Between the trimmed V and J ends, which lost 6 bases and 6 bases, there was a span of 8 bases. The CDR3 region is CASRTTAGELFF. In nucleotides, the CDR3 is TGTGCCAGCAGGACGACCGCCGGGGAGCTGTTTTTT.

The chain links TRBV5-4 to TRBJ2-5, with a weak D call TRBD2 (5 bases). CDR1 is SGHNT and CDR2 is YYREEE in the germline V gene (reference sequence). V shed 5 bases and J shed 3 bases, with 20 bases lying between them. CDR3 size: 16 residues. The CDR3 sequence: CASSRILGFEEETQYF. CDR3 nucleotides: TGTGCCAGCAGTCGCATACTAGGCTTTGAGGAAGAGACCCAGTACTTC.

V usage is TRBV6-4 and J usage is TRBJ1-2; D possibly corresponds to TRBD1 (5 bases). The CDR3 length is 15 residues. Per the germline V gene, CDR1 is MRHNA and CDR2 is SNTAGT. V lost 3 bases, J lost 3 bases, and 14 bases lay in between. The DNA for the CDR3 is TGTGCCAGCAGTGAGTACAGGCGACCGCACTATGGCTACACCTTC. Protein: CASSEYRRPHYGYTF.

This clone was seen a handful of times. The chain joins TRBV5-4 to TRBJ2-6; D possibly corresponds to TRBD1 (6 bases). Trimming removed 3 bases at V and 7 bases at J, with 11 bases between. This CDR3 has 14 residues. Germline V gene sequence: CDR1 SGHNT, CDR2 YYREEE (reference sequence). CDR3 loop: CASSWYREANVLTF. The CDR3 DNA reads as TGTGCCAGCAGCTGGTACAGGGAAGCCAACGTCCTGACTTTC.

This clone was counted at least ten times. The chain carries TRBV19 and TRBJ1-3, with 8 bases matching TRBD1. J gave up 9 bases and V 5 bases, and 12 bases lay outside the gene matches. CDR3 length equals 15 residues. Germline values: CDR1 LNHDA, CDR2 SQIVND (reference sequence). The CDR3 reads CASSAGTGQGGTIYF. The CDR3 DNA reads as TGTGCCAGTAGTGCCGGGACAGGCCAAGGCGGCACCATATATTTT.

Only one count was recorded for this clone. The chain combines TRBV2 with TRBJ2-7; D remains unclear. V was shortened by 3 bases and J by 1 base, with 7 bases between the two germline ends. Germline V gene sequence: CDR1 SNHLY, CDR2 FYNNEI. CDR3 length: 13 amino acids. This CDR3 reads CASSELDSYEQYF. The CDR3 DNA follows: TGTGCCAGCAGTGAGCTGGATTCCTACGAGCAGTACTTC. Complete variable domain (other parts from reference TRBV2 and TRBJ2-7): EPEVTQTPSHQVTQMGQEVILRCVPISNHLYFYWYRQILGQKVEFLVSFYNNEISEKSEIFDDQFSVERPDGSNFTLKIRSTKLEDSAMYFCASSELDSYEQYFGPGTRLTVT.

This clone was found once. The V and J genes are TRBV5-5 and TRBJ2-7; D ambiguous. Germline V gene data show CDR1 as SGHKS and CDR2 as YYEKEE (reference sequence). The V and J ends lost 7 bases and 7 bases respectively, with 21 bases between them. The length of the CDR3 is 14 residues. The CDR3 DNA is TGTGCCAGCGCTCCTCAACTTGGGGTCTTTGAGCAGTACTTC. This sequence encodes CASAPQLGVFEQYF.